This note documents a single T cell receptor (beta chain) sequence. Antigen specificity is unknown. The CDR3 spans 13 residues. The data were obtained in a study of Ad26.COV2.S vaccination and SARS-CoV-2 variants. Study-wide context: Participants got Ad26.COV2.S intramuscularly, once or twice 56 days apart. Notes on the study in general: Substantial post-vaccination breadth of spike-specific CD8+ and CD4+ T cell responses was reported. Non-spike TCR breadth did not differ much between vaccine and placebo recipients.

Repertoires were generated with immunoSEQ multiplex PCR, while TCRdb's copy carries only in-frame clones and drops some. The repertoire holds hundreds of thousands of clones, with less than 90% as singletons. Noted treatment: roughly 18 received Ad26.COV2.S at low or high dose, single or two shots; about 5 received placebo; per-sample allocation not given. Specimen acquisition occurred on day 63 following the initial vaccine or placebo injection. Boston provided a donor who was an adult aged 18-55 years. This chain uses TRBV21-1 with TRBJ2-7; TRBD1, the table's D call, was not compared with the DNA. TRBV21-1 is reported as a pseudogene. This TCR was sampled from a person between 18 and 65 years old who received the Ad26.COV2.S COVID-19 vaccine or a placebo. The input for sequencing was peripheral blood, taken in a trial of Ad26.COV2.S vaccine versus placebo. The DNA of the CDR3 is TGTGCCAGCAGCGAAGTCAGCTCCTACGAGCAGTACTTC. Translation gives CASSEVSSYEQYF.